A single sample gave rise to the 17 T cell receptor beta chains below, sequenced in a study of spatial heterogeneity in lung cancer (dated by TCRdb to between 2018 and 2021). Library preparation used 5' RACE. Sequencing was performed on a NextSeq 500. Through fastp at Q25 and MiXCR, TCRdb rebuilt clones from the public reads, retaining in-frame beta chains. Rows are unified per CDR3 protein, each entry keeping the most common DNA and genes. The table for this sample lists 55,000 to 75,000 distinct CDR3 sequences; 8.4% of them were counted only once. Roughly 16% of the sample lies in the top ten. What the time point label conveys for this sample: sample taken at primary tumor resection. For TCR sequencing, whole RNA was extracted from tumor and nontumor lung tissue, or from cryopreserved PBMC samples, and no cell sorting was done. The sample was PBMCs, taken at surgery. The receptor source for this set is a female donor with early-stage non-small cell lung cancer.

This chain connects TRBV11-2 to TRBJ1-2; TRBD1 matches at 7 bases. The CDR3 length is 13 residues. Germline V gene sequence: CDR1 SGHAT, CDR2 FQNNGV. Trimming cost V 3 bases and J 3 bases; bases outside gene matches: 1. In nucleotides, the CDR3 is TGTGCCAGCAGCTTTGACAGGGACTATGGCTACACCTTC. Protein: CASSFDRDYGYTF.

This clonotype showed up just a few times. The chain couples TRBV9 to TRBJ2-1; 15 nucleotides agree with TRBD2. The V gene's germline CDR1 is SGDLS and CDR2 YYNGEE. Germline trimming cut 4 bases from V and 8 bases from J; bases unmatched to any gene: 16. The CDR3 totals 19 residues. Here the CDR3 reads CASSTRSQGLAGGHDEQFF. CDR3 in DNA: TGTGCCAGCAGCACCCGTAGCCAGGGACTAGCGGGGGGACATGATGAGCAGTTCTTC.

CDR3 bases: TGTGCCAGCAGCCTTCAGGGGGCCGGTCAGCCCCAGCATTTT. Encoded protein: CASSLQGAGQPQHF. The J gene is TRBJ1-5, the V gene TRBV12-3 or TRBV12-4, with 8 bases that match TRBD1. CDR3 length equals 14 residues. Trimming at V came to 6 bases and at J to 6 bases, leaving 7 bases not matched to a gene.

In this sample, this clonotype turned up a few times. V and J are TRBV18 and TRBJ2-2, with 9 bases lining up with TRBD1. The junction had 6 bases not matched to a gene; V was cut back by 3 bases and J by 4 bases. The CDR3 covers 16 residues. Germline CDR1 KGHSH, CDR2 LQKENI. The CDR3 region is CASSPPGTGPTGELFF. CDR3 in DNA: TGTGCCAGCTCACCGCCAGGGACAGGGCCCACCGGGGAGCTGTTTTTT.

There are many counts of this clonotype. The rearrangement links TRBV6-5 to TRBJ2-1; TRBD1 or TRBD2 may be the D gene (5 bases each). Germline V CDR1 and CDR2: MNHEY, SVGAGI. Trimming stripped 5 bases from V and 8 bases from J, with 22 bases between. This CDR3 has 16 residues. As DNA, the CDR3 is TGTGCCAGCAGTGGATCGGGACCTTCGGGTGCCCATGAGCAGTTCTTC. Its translation: CASSGSGPSGAHEQFF.

The chain recombines TRBV5-5 with TRBJ2-6, with a tentative D call TRBD1 (5 bases). CDR1 and CDR2 (germline): SGHKS, YYEKEE (reference sequence). Trimming left V 0 bases short and J 2 bases short, with 6 bases between. The CDR3 spans 15 residues. The CDR3 here is CASSLAGPGANVLTF. CDR3 sequence (DNA): TGTGCCAGCAGCTTGGCAGGGCCTGGGGCCAACGTCCTGACTTTC.

The V gene is TRBV28, the J gene TRBJ1-6; D unresolved. Deletions cut 4 bases from V and 6 bases from J, with 13 bases between. Germline values: CDR1 MDHEN, CDR2 SYDVKM. The CDR3 has 15 residues. CDR3 nucleotides: TGTGCCAGCAGTTATGCTGAGCGCCCTAATTCACCCCTCCACTTT. This translates into CASSYAERPNSPLHF.

This clonotype was seen only a few times. The chain employs TRBV7-2 and TRBJ2-5; unclear D gene. V was cut by 1 base and J by 5 bases, with 14 bases left in between. Germline V gives CDR1 SGHTA, CDR2 FQGNSA. This CDR3 contains 15 residues. DNA of the CDR3: TGTGCCAGCAGCTTAGTTTTTGGGTCTTCCGAGACCCAGTACTTC. It encodes CASSLVFGSSETQYF. Full variable domain (missing parts from reference TRBV7-2 and TRBJ2-5): GAGVSQSPSNKVTEKGKDVELRCDPISGHTALYWYRQSLGQGLEFLIYFQGNSAPDKSGLPSDRFSAERTGGSVSTLTIQRTQQEDSAVYLCASSLVFGSSETQYFGPGTRLLVL.

This clonotype was recorded a few times. V is TRBV20-1 and J is TRBJ2-3; 13 nucleotides match TRBD2. The CDR3 extends over 16 amino acids. Looked up from germline, CDR1 is DFQATT and CDR2 is SNEGSKA (reference sequence). V was pared by 1 base and J by 3 bases, with 4 bases of the junction left unmatched. In DNA, the CDR3 is TGCAGTGCTAGAGGAGGACTAGCGGGGGAGACAGATACGCAGTATTTT. Translating it yields CSARGGLAGETDTQYF.

The chain has TRBV6-4 and TRBJ2-1, with 8 bases lining up with TRBD1. Per the germline V gene, CDR1 is MRHNA and CDR2 is SNTAGT. This CDR3 is built from 18 residues. Trimming removed 3 bases from V and 0 bases from J; junction bases left unmatched: 10. Written as DNA, the CDR3 is TGTGCCAGCAGTGAAGAGGGGACAGGCGTTAGCTCCTACAATGAGCAGTTCTTC. Translating it yields CASSEEGTGVSSYNEQFF.

This clonotype was picked up many times. The rearrangement links TRBV7-9 to TRBJ1-1; no clear D. Per germline, CDR1 SEHNR and CDR2 FQNEAQ (reference sequence). This CDR3 region has 16 residues. Trimming left V 5 bases short and J 1 base short, with 17 bases between. The CDR3 nucleotides read TGTGCCAGCAGCCCTCCCGGAGGGCCAACGAACACTGAAGCTTTCTTT. It yields the protein CASSPPGGPTNTEAFF.

As regards this clonotype: With a much larger clone just one base away, this may be a read error. V gene TRBV14 combines with J gene TRBJ2-7; D remains ambiguous. In germline, CDR1 is SGHDN, CDR2 FVKESK. CDR3 length: 11 amino acids. V lost 3 bases to trimming and J lost 6 bases, with 6 bases between them. DNA of the CDR3: TGTGCCAGCAGCCATCTCTCCGAGCAGTACTTC. Its protein product is CASSHLSEQYF.

The table lists this clonotype with many counts. The genes are TRBV20-1 and TRBJ1-2; no definite D call. Trimming removed 0 bases from V and 4 bases from J, with 12 bases in between. Germline V gives CDR1 DFQATT, CDR2 SNEGSKA (reference sequence). The CDR3 is 14 amino acids. CDR3 protein: CSARDWEVSYGYTF. CDR3 bases: TGCAGTGCTAGAGATTGGGAAGTCAGCTATGGCTACACCTTC.

This chain joins TRBV7-9 and TRBJ1-1; maybe TRBD1 (6 bases). The ends were cut back, 7 bases at V and 0 bases at J, with 12 bases in the middle. CDR1 is SEHNR and CDR2 is FQNEAQ in the germline V gene (reference sequence). The CDR3 extends over 14 amino acids. As DNA, the CDR3 is TGTGCCAGCAACTACGACAGGCTGAACACTGAAGCTTTCTTT. Translated, it gives CASNYDRLNTEAFF.

This clonotype has a handful of counts. The V gene is TRBV20-1, the J gene TRBJ1-1; unclear D gene. Germline lookup yields CDR1 DFQATT and CDR2 SNEGSKA (reference sequence). V lost 0 bases and J lost 1, with 9 bases in between. The CDR3 covers 14 residues. DNA for the CDR3: TGCAGTGCTAGAGAGGGCAGAAAGAACACTGAAGCTTTCTTT. Its translation is CSAREGRKNTEAFF.

This clonotype has a handful of counts. The chain joins TRBV5-1 to TRBJ2-2; 8 positions match TRBD1. With 4 bases clipped from V and 4 bases from J, the junction kept 9 bases outside the gene matches. The germline CDR1 and CDR2 sequences are SGHRS and YFSETQ. The CDR3 has 16 amino acids. CDR3 coding DNA: TGCGCCAGCAGCCATAACTCAGGGGGCAGCACCGGGGAGCTGTTTTTT. Protein product: CASSHNSGGSTGELFF.

In this sample, this clonotype turned up many times. The chain uses TRBV3-1 and TRBJ2-5, with D possibly called TRBD1 or TRBD2 (5 bases each). This CDR3 has 15 residues. CDR1 and CDR2 (germline): LGHDT, YNNKEL (reference sequence). Between the trimmed V and J ends, which lost 0 bases and 6 bases, there was a span of 14 bases. The chain's CDR3 is CASSQEDRDLQTQYF. The CDR3 region has the DNA TGTGCCAGCAGCCAAGAAGACCGGGACCTACAGACCCAGTACTTC.